This T cell receptor (beta chain) was documented in a study of cytomegalovirus exposure and HLA in healthy donors. The PCR contained 60 Vbeta and 13 Jbeta primers. The assay was immunoSEQ multiplex PCR, and TCRdb's table has in-frame clones only and misses some. The sample has approximately 130,000 clones. V was cut by 3 bases and J by 0 bases, with 10 bases left in between. CDR3 size: 15 residues. Per the germline V gene, CDR1 is KGHSH and CDR2 is LQKENI. The chain carries TRBV18 and TRBJ2-3, with no clear D. The receptor was derived from a woman in her sixties in good health and CMV-seronegative. Material for sequencing was PBMCs. CDR3 sequence reads: CASSPSAGSTDTQYF. CDR3 nucleotides: TGTGCCAGCTCACCCTCGGCAGGCAGCACAGATACGCAGTATTTT.